A selection of T cell receptor beta chains follows, all from one sample in a study of blood T cell repertoires in COVID-19. TCRdb keeps only in-frame clones here, not all; method: immunoSEQ multiplex PCR. Here the sample spans 250,000 to 350,000 clones, around 87% being singletons. The sequencing sample was made of PBMCs or T cells enriched from blood (not recorded which). The receptors here all came from a woman between 18 and 29 years old with acute COVID-19. Both conserved end residues are part of each CDR3. The D gene is left open where the match is weak. A row's size may be missing; if present it is once, few, many or a size class.

size,D,V,J,DNA,CDR3
-,TRBD1,TRBV5-5,TRBJ2-1,TGTGCCAGCAGCAACCGGGACAGAGAGGCCAATGAGCAGTTCTTC,CASSNRDREANEQFF
-,TRBD2,TRBV5-1,TRBJ2-1,TGCGCCAGCAGGCGCGGGAGGGCCGAACACAATGAGCAGTTCTTC,CASRRGRAEHNEQFF
-,-,TRBV29-1,TRBJ1-2,TGCAGCGTTGGAAGATTCCGACAGGAGCTGGGCACCTTC,CSVGRFRQELGTF
-,TRBD2,TRBV30,TRBJ2-7,TGTGCCTGGAGTGTACGCGGGAGGTCTTCCTACGAGCAGTACTTC,CAWSVRGRSSYEQYF
-,-,TRBV7-9,TRBJ2-2,TGTGCCAGCAGCCCCCGGGGAGGACTCACTTTAAACACCGGGGAGCTGTTTTTT,CASSPRGGLTLNTGELFF
-,TRBD2,TRBV11-2,TRBJ2-3,TGTGCCAGCAGCTTAGTTGGGGGAGGGACAGATACGCAGTATTTT,CASSLVGGGTDTQYF
-,-,TRBV7-2,TRBJ2-7,TGTGCCAGCAGCTTAACGCGGGAATACGAGCAGTACTTC,CASSLTREYEQYF
once,TRBD1,TRBV28,TRBJ2-5,TGTGCCAGCAGTTTTCCCGGGACAGGCAAAGAGACCCAGTACTTC,CASSFPGTGKETQYF
-,TRBD1,TRBV27,TRBJ1-2,TGTGCCAGCAGTTTGACAGGGGGTTACAGTTATGGCTACACCTTC,CASSLTGGYSYGYTF
once,TRBD1,TRBV4-1,TRBJ2-7,TGCGCCAGCAGCCAAGGAGGGGGCATCTACGAGCAGTACTTC,CASSQGGGIYEQYF
-,TRBD1,TRBV28,TRBJ1-6,TGTGCCAGCAGTTCCCGGACAGGCACGAATTCACCCCTCCACTTT,CASSSRTGTNSPLHF
-,-,TRBV7-9,TRBJ2-1,TGTGCCAGCAGCTTAGAGCGCTACCCAACCTACAATGAGCAGTTCTTC,CASSLERYPTYNEQFF
-,-,TRBV10-2,TRBJ2-4,-,CASSTSGLAKNIQYF
-,-,TRBV12-3/TRBV12-4,TRBJ2-7,TGTGCCAGCAGTTTTCGGTCTACGTACGAGCAGTACTTC,CASSFRSTYEQYF
-,-,TRBV11-2,TRBJ1-2,TGTGCCAGCAGCTCCAACACCTACTATGGCTACACCTTC,CASSSNTYYGYTF